Below, 14 T cell receptor beta chains from the same sample are listed, as sequenced in a study of T cell responses to AZD1222 COVID-19 vaccine (TCRdb year 2021). The library was obtained by the immunoSEQ multiplex PCR assay. Entries here come from immuneACCESS through TCRdb and include only in-frame sequences with V and J called. Some clones fail to appear in such tables; in the studies checked, an unresolved V gene covers under half of the shortfall, and the cause of the remainder is unknown. This sample has roughly 80,000 clones in its table, and 88% of those were observed once. The ten largest account for roughly 5.1% of the sample. Taken with the paper, the label for time point translates to: baseline before first vaccination. This sample's treatment or condition label indicates: meningococcal conjugate vaccine given as trial control. The source was peripheral blood, collected on day 0 of MenACWY control vaccination. These receptors originate from an adult in good health.

V is TRBV7-2 and J is TRBJ2-6; a possible D gene is TRBD2 (7 bases). Per the germline V gene, CDR1 is SGHTA and CDR2 is FQGNSA. V dropped 2 bases and J dropped 0 bases, with 11 bases sitting between them. This CDR3 has 17 amino acids. CDR3 protein: CASSLRGAGSGANVLTF. The CDR3 nucleotides read TGTGCCAGCAGCTTACGGGGGGCGGGCTCTGGGGCCAACGTCCTGACTTTC. The full variable domain, completed using reference TRBV7-2 and TRBJ2-6, is GAGVSQSPSNKVTEKGKDVELRCDPISGHTALYWYRQSLGQGLEFLIYFQGNSAPDKSGLPSDRFSAERTGGSVSTLTIQRTQQEDSAVYLCASSLRGAGSGANVLTFGAGSRLTVL.

The J gene is TRBJ1-1, the V gene TRBV28; D is undetermined. The CDR3 spans 14 residues. Germline-derived CDR1 and CDR2 are MDHEN and SYDVKM. V lost 6 bases and J lost 1, with 12 bases in between. The CDR3, as DNA: TGTGCCAGCAGGTGGACTAGTCCGAACACTGAAGCTTTCTTT. Encoded protein: CASRWTSPNTEAFF.

This rearrangement joins TRBV7-2 to TRBJ1-1; D not resolved. Germline CDR1 reads SGHTA; CDR2 reads FQGNSA. The CDR3 spans 15 residues. The germline V and J ends were trimmed by 1 base and 5 bases, with 14 bases remaining between them. The CDR3 coding sequence is TGTGCCAGCAGCTTAGACGGTCTGGGGAAAACTGAAGCTTTCTTT. Translation: CASSLDGLGKTEAFF.

The CDR3 nucleotides read TGTGCCAGCTCGGTAACGGGACTTCGCACAGATACGCAGTATTTT. Translated, it gives CASSVTGLRTDTQYF. V and J are TRBV6-5 and TRBJ2-3; TRBD2 might be the D (6 bases). V shed 8 bases and J shed 1 base, with 16 bases lying between them. Germline CDR1 MNHEY, CDR2 SVGAGI. The CDR3 has 15 residues.

V gene TRBV10-3 combines with J gene TRBJ2-1, with 10 positions matching TRBD2. Germline lookup yields CDR1 ENHRY and CDR2 SYGVKD. Germline trimming cut 7 bases from V and 5 bases from J; bases unmatched to any gene: 11. This CDR3 is 16 amino acids long. In DNA form, the CDR3 reads TGTGCCATCAAACTAGGGCCAGCGGGGGGGCACAATGAGCAGTTCTTC. This encodes CAIKLGPAGGHNEQFF.

V and J are TRBV6-5 and TRBJ1-2, with 7 bases aligning to TRBD1. Germline values: CDR1 MNHEY, CDR2 SVGAGI. Trimming removed 4 bases from V and 8 bases from J; junction bases left unmatched: 13. The CDR3 totals 15 residues. The CDR3 sequence is CASSSTGTVRLGYTF. DNA of the CDR3: TGTGCCAGCAGTTCCACCGGGACAGTGAGGTTAGGCTACACCTTC.

The chain combines TRBV5-6 with TRBJ1-6; D call uncertain. V shed 4 bases and J shed 5 bases, with 13 bases lying between them. Germline lookup yields CDR1 SGHDT and CDR2 YYEEEE. This CDR3 has 15 residues. As DNA, the CDR3 is TGTGCCAGCAGCAAGGACGGTCGTAATAATTCACCCCTCCACTTT. Its protein product is CASSKDGRNNSPLHF.

This clone was counted a single time. The chain recombines TRBV5-6 with TRBJ2-5; D tentatively fits TRBD1 or TRBD2 (5 bases each). The CDR3 has 13 residues. Per germline, CDR1 SGHDT and CDR2 YYEEEE. Trimming removed 1 base at V and 5 bases at J, with 9 bases between. In DNA, the CDR3 is TGTGCCAGCAGCTTGTCGGGGCAGGAGACCCAGTACTTC. Translation: CASSLSGQETQYF.

The V and J genes are TRBV12-3 or TRBV12-4 and TRBJ1-5, with D unclear. V was trimmed by 6 bases and J by 9 bases, leaving 15 bases between them. This CDR3 is built from 13 residues. This CDR3 reads CASRPDTHPPQHF. CDR3 DNA sequence: TGTGCCAGCAGACCAGACACCCACCCGCCCCAGCATTTT.

This chain joins TRBV19 and TRBJ1-2; 8 positions agree with TRBD1. Germline assignment: CDR1 LNHDA and CDR2 SQIVND (reference sequence). V lost 6 bases, J lost 5 bases, and 5 bases stayed unmatched. This CDR3 comprises 13 residues. The CDR3 protein is CASRRTGRYGYTF. CDR3 sequence (DNA): TGTGCCAGTAGGAGGACAGGGCGTTATGGCTACACCTTC.

The chain combines TRBV6-1 with TRBJ1-1, with 11 bases lining up with TRBD1. The CDR3 runs 13 residues. Germline-derived CDR1 and CDR2 are MNHNS and SASEGT. J gave up 8 bases and V 1 base, and 0 bases lay outside the gene matches. The DNA for the CDR3 is TGTGCCAGCAGTGAAGGGACAGGGGGCGAAGCTTTCTTT. It yields the protein CASSEGTGGEAFF.

The V call is TRBV7-9, the J call TRBJ1-2, with D unclear. V lost 3 bases and J 7 bases, leaving 12 bases between the germline ends. Germline CDR1 reads SEHNR; CDR2 reads FQNEAQ (reference sequence). This CDR3 has 13 amino acids. CDR3 sequence (DNA): TGTGCCAGCAGCTTTGCAGGTGGCAGTGGCTACACCTTC. The encoded protein is CASSFAGGSGYTF.

The genes are TRBV18 and TRBJ1-5; TRBD1 aligns across 7 bases. The junction had 4 bases not matched to a gene; V was cut back by 8 bases and J by 6 bases. The germline gives CDR1 KGHSH, CDR2 LQKENI. This CDR3 spans 12 amino acids. CDR3 DNA sequence: TGTGCCAGCGGGTCAGGGGGTCAGCCCCAGCATTTT. Residues: CASGSGGQPQHF.

The chain has TRBV19 and TRBJ1-3, with D uncertain. The CDR3 runs 12 residues. V was shortened by 8 bases and J by 4 bases, with 9 bases between the two germline ends. Germline CDR1 LNHDA, CDR2 SQIVND (reference sequence). This CDR3 reads CASGLEGNTIYF. CDR3 in DNA: TGTGCCAGTGGCCTTGAAGGAAACACCATATATTTT. Variable domain in full (rest from reference TRBV19 and TRBJ1-3): DGGITQSPKYLFRKEGQNVTLSCEQNLNHDAMYWYRQDPGQGLRLIYYSQIVNDFQKGDIAEGYSVSREKKESFPLTVTSAQKNPTAFYLCASGLEGNTIYFGEGSWLTVV.